This TCR beta chain was captured in a study of T-cell memory formation after mild COVID-19. The authors produced TCR alpha and TCR beta cDNA libraries with sample barcodes and UMIs by 5'RACE using constant-segment primers. From the 5' RACE reads, TCRdb called clonotypes with MiXCR, one entry per CDR3 protein. The table includes 70,000 to 100,000 distinct CDR3 sequences, about 15% detected once. Broader study findings: Later expanders leaned CD4+, whereas day 15 to 85 contracting clones were balanced CD4/CD8. Unconfirmed was the SARS-CoV-2 specificity of second-wave clones that peaked on day 37.

To note about this clonotype: Its antigen is undetermined.

The CDR3 length is 16 residues. Trimming took 0 bases from V and 0 from J; bases not matched to a gene: 4. Germline-derived CDR1 and CDR2 are LGHDT and YNNKEL (reference sequence). The V gene is TRBV3-1, the J gene TRBJ2-5; 7 bases map to TRBD2. Sequencing was done on a sample of PBMCs or a T cell subset sorted from them (not recorded which). The sequence was obtained from a man aged 18 to 29 who had mild COVID-19 (a few samples of this study predate the infection). Cell type and time point are not known. The CDR3 spells CASSQESSGDQETQYF. For the CDR3, the DNA is TGTGCCAGCAGCCAAGAGTCAAGCGGGGACCAAGAGACCCAGTACTTC.